This entry is about one T cell receptor (beta chain). The data belong to a study of cytomegalovirus exposure and HLA in healthy donors. The PCR ran on 60 Vbeta and 13 Jbeta primers. Sequencing used immunoSEQ multiplex PCR; TCRdb keeps in-frame clones, though not all of them. The top ten clones hold about 2.5% of a sample with approximately 160,000 clones, about 71% of them seen once. Germline CDR1 and CDR2: MNHEY and SMNVEV (reference sequence). The CDR3 is 14 amino acids. V was trimmed by 2 bases and J by 0 bases, leaving 2 bases between them. This chain joins TRBV27 and TRBJ2-6; D is undetermined. Sequenced input: PBMCs. The TCR was taken from a woman aged 40 to 50 in good health and CMV-seropositive. The CDR3 nucleotides are TGTGCCAGCAGTTTACGCTCTGGGGCCAACGTCCTGACTTTC. This gives the protein CASSLRSGANVLTF.